This TCR beta chain was obtained from a study of Graves' ophthalmopathy and Graves' hyperthyroidism. V was shortened by 6 bases and J by 1 base, with 18 bases between the two germline ends. CDR3 length: 16 residues. Germline CDR1 and CDR2: DFQATT and SNEGSKA (reference sequence). RNA served as the template for amplifying TCR beta CDR3 regions. HTBI primers were employed in first-round RT-PCR, then a second-round multiplex PCR followed. From the multiplex PCR reads, TCRdb called clonotypes with MiXCR, one entry per CDR3 protein. The sample yields 560,000 or so distinct CDR3 sequences, 35% to 45% seen once. Exclusion applied to patients with other autoimmune diseases, uncontrolled infections, pregnancy or lactation. This clonotype is a singleton in its sample. Its antigen is unidentified. Study-wide points: Most expanded clonotypes from thyroid (those above 0.001 frequency) were also found in blood.

This TCR derives from an adult man with Graves' hyperthyroidism. Source material: peripheral blood or thyroid tissue (not recorded which). The rearrangement uses TRBV20-1 and TRBJ2-2, with no clear D. CDR3 bases: TGCAGTGCCAGCAGCGTAGCCGGTGTGAACACCGGGGAGCTGTTTTTT. This codes for CSASSVAGVNTGELFF.